One sample yielded the 16 T cell receptor beta chains listed below, sequenced in a study of T cell changes during pregnancy in multiple sclerosis. The data were produced by immunoSEQ multiplex PCR, yet TCRdb's version contains in-frame clones alone and is incomplete. The table has tens of thousands of clones, 91% seen once. Sequenced here: peripheral blood, sampled after pregnancy. The receptors were sampled from a female donor in good health, enrolled as a control in a pregnancy study.

This clone was counted between two and nine times. The chain combines TRBV25-1 with TRBJ1-1, with TRBD1 identical over 12 bases. CDR1 and CDR2 (germline): MGHDK, SYGVNS. The V segment lost 6 bases and the J segment 6 bases; nucleotides outside the gene matches: 8. CDR3 size: 15 residues. As DNA, the CDR3 is TGTGCCAGCAGGGGGACAGGGGGCTATCGGGCTGAAGCTTTCTTT. Translated: CASRGTGGYRAEAFF.

The gene calls are TRBV19 and TRBJ2-7; unclear D gene. V dropped 4 bases and J dropped 10 bases, with 17 bases sitting between them. The CDR3 consists of 13 residues. Germline CDR1 and CDR2: LNHDA and SQIVND (reference sequence). The CDR3 nucleotides read TGTGCCAGTAGTACGAGGCCCTCTCTTTTCCAGTACTTC. This encodes CASSTRPSLFQYF.

The chain links TRBV29-1 to TRBJ1-2; 8 nucleotides line up with TRBD1. The CDR3 totals 13 residues. Trimming took 4 bases from V and 4 from J; bases not matched to a gene: 5. CDR1 and CDR2 (germline): SQVTM, ANQGSEA. CDR3 sequence reads: CSVGTGYGYGYTF. As DNA, the CDR3 is TGCAGCGTTGGGACAGGGTATGGCTATGGCTACACCTTC.

The chain carries TRBV30 and TRBJ1-2; 7 bases agree with TRBD1. This CDR3 is 11 amino acids long. The ends lost 5 bases at V and 7 bases at J; junction bases unmatched: 4. Germline V lookup: CDR1 GTSNPN, CDR2 SVGIG (reference sequence). CDR3 DNA: TGTGCCTGGGTAACAGGGGTTGGCTACACCTTC. Its translation is CAWVTGVGYTF.

The chain has TRBV5-4 and TRBJ2-7; 8 nucleotides align to TRBD1. Germline V gene sequence: CDR1 SGHNT, CDR2 YYREEE (reference sequence). The CDR3 length is 14 residues. V trimming: 0 bases; J trimming: 4 bases; junction bases outside the gene matches: 3. CDR3 loop: CASSLDRGRYEQYF. As DNA, the CDR3 is TGTGCCAGCAGCTTGGACAGGGGGAGATACGAGCAGTACTTC.

The chain has TRBV29-1 and TRBJ2-7, with a weak D call TRBD1 (6 bases). This CDR3 spans 12 amino acids. V gave up 3 bases and J gave up 3 bases, with 9 bases separating them. The germline V gene encodes CDR1 SQVTM and CDR2 ANQGSEA. CDR3 loop: CSVDGGGYEQYF. CDR3 coding DNA: TGCAGCGTTGATGGGGGCGGCTACGAGCAGTACTTC.

V gene TRBV6-6 combines with J gene TRBJ2-2; possibly TRBD2 for D (5 bases). The CDR3 contains 16 residues. V shed 7 bases and J shed 4 bases, with 19 bases lying between them. Per the germline V gene, CDR1 is MNHNY and CDR2 is SVGAGI (reference sequence). CDR3 residues: CASTTVGLGGTGELFF. The CDR3, as DNA: TGTGCCAGCACCACCGTCGGACTGGGCGGCACCGGGGAGCTGTTTTTT.

This clone was recorded only once. The V and J genes are TRBV7-9 and TRBJ2-7; 14 bases fit TRBD2. This CDR3 has 16 residues. V shed 4 bases, J shed 3 bases, and the junction held 5 bases outside the gene matches. Germline V gene lookup returns CDR1 SEHNR and CDR2 FQNEAQ (reference sequence). In DNA, the CDR3 is TGTGCCAGCAGCTCACTCGGGACTAGCGGGGGCTACGAGCAGTACTTC. This encodes CASSSLGTSGGYEQYF.

This chain joins TRBV11-3 and TRBJ1-3; D unclear. The CDR3 extends over 15 amino acids. CDR1 is SGHNT, CDR2 YENEEA, per germline. Trimming left V 1 base short and J 0 bases short, with 7 bases between. In nucleotides, the CDR3 is TGTGCCAGCAGCTTAGTTACCAGCTCTGGAAACACCATATATTTT. Protein: CASSLVTSSGNTIYF.

This clone was seen once. The chain uses TRBV21-1 and TRBJ1-4; the table names TRBD1, a call not compared with the DNA. TRBV21-1 is given as a pseudogene. The CDR3 covers 14 residues. The CDR3 nucleotides are TGTGCCAGCAGCATTCAGGGTAGGGCTGAAAAACTGTTTTTT. This sequence encodes CASSIQGRAEKLFF.

V and J are TRBV27 and TRBJ2-1; 14 nucleotides match TRBD2. V was pared by 5 bases and J by 7 bases, with 4 bases of the junction left unmatched. The CDR3 length is 15 residues. The germline V gene encodes CDR1 MNHEY and CDR2 SMNVEV (reference sequence). The CDR3 region has the DNA TGTGCCAGCAGTCCCGGGACTAGCGGGGGAAATGAGCAGTTCTTC. Protein sequence: CASSPGTSGGNEQFF.

The chain links TRBV6-5 to TRBJ1-2; perhaps TRBD1 as D (6 bases). Trimming took off 6 bases at V and 3 bases at J, with 14 bases between the two ends. The germline V gene has CDR1 MNHEY and CDR2 SVGAGI. The CDR3 sequence is 14 residues long. The CDR3 protein is CASSQTGSDYGYTF. CDR3 in DNA: TGTGCCAGCAGCCAGACAGGATCGGACTATGGCTACACCTTC.

The V call is TRBV5-1, the J call TRBJ2-6, with D maybe TRBD1 (5 bases). With 4 bases removed from V and 2 bases from J, the gap between germline ends came to 10 bases. The CDR3 is made up of 15 amino acids. Germline V lookup: CDR1 SGHRS, CDR2 YFSETQ. This chain's CDR3 is CASSPQGTGANVLTF. As DNA, the CDR3 is TGCGCCAGCAGCCCTCAGGGTACTGGGGCCAACGTCCTGACTTTC.

Notes on this clone: The identical CDR3 is also encoded by other nucleotide sequences in the sample. The chain employs TRBV6-5 and TRBJ2-3, with D maybe TRBD1 (6 bases). Germline loops: CDR1 MNHEY, CDR2 SVGAGI. The CDR3 totals 16 residues. V gave up 2 bases and J gave up 3 bases, with 15 bases separating them. CDR3 region: CASSYEGHAVTDTQYF. The DNA for the CDR3 is TGTGCCAGCAGTTACGAGGGACACGCGGTTACAGATACGCAGTATTTT.

This chain uses TRBV4-3 with TRBJ1-1; no clear D. Trimming took off 1 base at V and 0 bases at J, with 9 bases between the two ends. This CDR3 comprises 15 residues. Per germline, CDR1 LGHNA and CDR2 YSLEER. The DNA of the CDR3 is TGCGCCAGCAGCCAAGCCAGGTTAATGAACACTGAAGCTTTCTTT. It yields the protein CASSQARLMNTEAFF.

V gene TRBV16 combines with J gene TRBJ1-3; D is unresolved. The CDR3 loop spans 14 amino acids. Per the germline V gene, CDR1 is KGHSY and CDR2 is FQNENV. The V end lost 4 bases, the J end lost 1 base, and 8 bases lay between the germline ends. The CDR3: CASSRRGSGNTIYF. The CDR3 nucleotides read TGTGCCAGCAGCCGCCGAGGGTCTGGAAACACCATATATTTT.